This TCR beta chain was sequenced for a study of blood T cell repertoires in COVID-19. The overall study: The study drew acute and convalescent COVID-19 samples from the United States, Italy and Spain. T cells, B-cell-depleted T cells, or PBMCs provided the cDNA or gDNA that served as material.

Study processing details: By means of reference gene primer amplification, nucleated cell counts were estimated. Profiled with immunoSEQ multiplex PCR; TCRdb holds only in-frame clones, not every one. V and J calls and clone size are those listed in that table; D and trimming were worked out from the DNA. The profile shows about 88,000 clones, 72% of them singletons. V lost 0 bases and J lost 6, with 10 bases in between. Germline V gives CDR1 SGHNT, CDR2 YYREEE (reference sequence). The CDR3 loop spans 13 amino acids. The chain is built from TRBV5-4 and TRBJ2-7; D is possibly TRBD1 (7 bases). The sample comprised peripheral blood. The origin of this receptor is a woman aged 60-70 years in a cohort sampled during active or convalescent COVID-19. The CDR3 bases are TGTGCCAGCAGCTTGGTGCAGGGGGGCGAGCAGTACTTC. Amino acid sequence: CASSLVQGGEQYF.